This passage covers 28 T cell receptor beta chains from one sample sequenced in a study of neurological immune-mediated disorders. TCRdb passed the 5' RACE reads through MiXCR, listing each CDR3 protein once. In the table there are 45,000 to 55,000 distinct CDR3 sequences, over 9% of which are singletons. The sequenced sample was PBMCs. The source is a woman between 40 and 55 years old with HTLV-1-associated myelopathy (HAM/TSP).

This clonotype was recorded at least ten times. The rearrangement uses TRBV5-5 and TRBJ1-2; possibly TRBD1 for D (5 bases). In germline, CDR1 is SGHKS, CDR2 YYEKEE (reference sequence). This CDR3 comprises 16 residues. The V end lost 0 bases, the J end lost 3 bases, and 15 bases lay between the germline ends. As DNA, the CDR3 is TGTGCCAGCAGCTTGGCCGGGAGGGGCGCAGACTATGGCTACACCTTC. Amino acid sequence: CASSLAGRGADYGYTF.

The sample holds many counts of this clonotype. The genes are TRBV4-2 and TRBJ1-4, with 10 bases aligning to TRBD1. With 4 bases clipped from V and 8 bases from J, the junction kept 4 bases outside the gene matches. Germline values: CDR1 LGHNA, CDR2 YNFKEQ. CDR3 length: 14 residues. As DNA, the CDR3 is TGTGCCAGCAGCCGCGGACAGGGGGGGGAAAAACTGTTTTTT. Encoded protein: CASSRGQGGEKLFF.

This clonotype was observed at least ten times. The CDR3 sequence: CSASRLGDQETQYF. In nucleotides, the CDR3 is TGCAGTGCCTCCCGCCTGGGGGACCAAGAGACCCAGTACTTC. The gene calls are TRBV20-1 and TRBJ2-5, with D perhaps matching TRBD1 or TRBD2 (5 bases each). From germline, CDR1 is DFQATT and CDR2 SNEGSKA (reference sequence). V was shortened by 6 bases and J by 0 bases, with 14 bases between the two germline ends. There are 14 residues in the CDR3.

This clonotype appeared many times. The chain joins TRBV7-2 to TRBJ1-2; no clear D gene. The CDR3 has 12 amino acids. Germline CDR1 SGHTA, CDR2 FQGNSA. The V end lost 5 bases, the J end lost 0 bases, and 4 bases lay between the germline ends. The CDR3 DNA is TGTGCCAGCAGCCGCCCTAACTATGGCTACACCTTC. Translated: CASSRPNYGYTF.

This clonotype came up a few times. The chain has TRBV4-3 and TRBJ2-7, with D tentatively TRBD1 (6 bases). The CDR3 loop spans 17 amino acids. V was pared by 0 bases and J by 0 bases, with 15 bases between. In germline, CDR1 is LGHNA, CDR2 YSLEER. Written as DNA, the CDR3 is TGCGCCAGCAGCCAAGATCCCAGGGGCATAGGCTCCTACGAGCAGTACTTC. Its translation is CASSQDPRGIGSYEQYF.

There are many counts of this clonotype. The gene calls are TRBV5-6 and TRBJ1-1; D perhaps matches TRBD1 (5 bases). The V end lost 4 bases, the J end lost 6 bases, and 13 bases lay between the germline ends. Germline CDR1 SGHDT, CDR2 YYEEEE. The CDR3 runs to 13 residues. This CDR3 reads CASSLGGIAEAFF. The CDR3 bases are TGTGCCAGCAGCCTCGGGGGGATCGCTGAAGCTTTCTTT.

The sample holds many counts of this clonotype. The CDR3 DNA reads as TGTGCCAGCAGTTACAGGCCCTCCGCAGATACGCAGTATTTT. The encoded protein is CASSYRPSADTQYF. The J gene is TRBJ2-3, the V gene TRBV6-6, with D hard to call. Germline V lookup: CDR1 MNHNY, CDR2 SVGAGI (reference sequence). The CDR3 is 14 amino acids. V was trimmed by 2 bases and J by 4 bases, leaving 10 bases between them.

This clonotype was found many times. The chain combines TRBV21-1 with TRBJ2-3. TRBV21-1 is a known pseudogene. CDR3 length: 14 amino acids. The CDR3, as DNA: TGTGCCAGCAGTTCCGGTGGTAGCACAGATACGCAGTATTTT. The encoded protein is CASSSGGSTDTQYF.

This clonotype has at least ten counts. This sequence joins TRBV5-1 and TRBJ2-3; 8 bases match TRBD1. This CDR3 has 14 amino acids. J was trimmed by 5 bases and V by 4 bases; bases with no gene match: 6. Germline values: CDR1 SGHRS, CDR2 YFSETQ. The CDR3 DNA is TGCGCCAGCAGCGTGGGACAGGTGGGAGATACGCAGTATTTT. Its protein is CASSVGQVGDTQYF.

The CDR3 DNA sequence: TGCGCCAGCAGCGGGCCCTCTAGCGGGGGGGCACTGGGCAATGAGCAGTTCTTC. It specifies CASSGPSSGGALGNEQFF. The J gene is TRBJ2-1, the V gene TRBV4-1; 12 nucleotides match TRBD2. CDR3 length: 18 residues. V was clipped by 5 bases and J by 6 bases; unmatched bases: 14. The germline V gene encodes CDR1 MGHRA and CDR2 YSYEKL.

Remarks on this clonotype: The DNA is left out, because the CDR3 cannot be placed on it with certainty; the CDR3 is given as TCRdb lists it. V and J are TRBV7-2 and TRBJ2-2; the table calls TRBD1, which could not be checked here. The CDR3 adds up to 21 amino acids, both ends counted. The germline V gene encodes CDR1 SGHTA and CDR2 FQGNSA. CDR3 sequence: CASSIYLCSAQGQGNTGELFF.

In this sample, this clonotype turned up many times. The CDR3 DNA is TGTGCCATCAGAAGGGAGCCGGACACCGGGGAGCTGTTTTTT. Translated: CAIRREPDTGELFF. The V call is TRBV10-3, the J call TRBJ2-2, with D possibly TRBD2 on 5 matching bases. Trimming pared 6 bases from V and 3 bases from J, leaving 11 bases between. The CDR3 length is 14 residues. The germline V gene encodes CDR1 ENHRY and CDR2 SYGVKD.

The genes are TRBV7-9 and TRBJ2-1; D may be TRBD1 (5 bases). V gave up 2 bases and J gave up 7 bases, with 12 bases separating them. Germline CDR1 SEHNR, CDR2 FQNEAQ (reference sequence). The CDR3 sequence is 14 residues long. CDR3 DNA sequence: TGTGCCAGCAGCTTACACCAGGGCTGGAATGAGCAGTTCTTC. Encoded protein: CASSLHQGWNEQFF.

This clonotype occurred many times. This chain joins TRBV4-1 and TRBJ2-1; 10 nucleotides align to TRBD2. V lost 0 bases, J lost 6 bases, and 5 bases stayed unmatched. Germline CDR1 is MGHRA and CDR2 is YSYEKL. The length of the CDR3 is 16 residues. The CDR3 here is CASSQDPSGGINEQFF. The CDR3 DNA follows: TGCGCCAGCAGCCAAGATCCTAGCGGGGGAATCAATGAGCAGTTCTTC.

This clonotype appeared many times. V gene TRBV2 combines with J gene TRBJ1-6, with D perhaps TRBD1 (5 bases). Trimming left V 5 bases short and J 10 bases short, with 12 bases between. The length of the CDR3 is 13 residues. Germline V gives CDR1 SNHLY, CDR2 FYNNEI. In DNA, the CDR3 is TGTGCCAGCAGTATTGACAGTCCCTCACCCCTCCACTTT. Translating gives CASSIDSPSPLHF.

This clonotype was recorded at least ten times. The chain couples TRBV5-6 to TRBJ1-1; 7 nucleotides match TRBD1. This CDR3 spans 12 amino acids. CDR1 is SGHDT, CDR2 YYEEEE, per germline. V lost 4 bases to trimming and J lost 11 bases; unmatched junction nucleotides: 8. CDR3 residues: CASSTGTVGAFF. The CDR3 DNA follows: TGTGCCAGCAGCACCGGGACAGTCGGCGCTTTCTTT.

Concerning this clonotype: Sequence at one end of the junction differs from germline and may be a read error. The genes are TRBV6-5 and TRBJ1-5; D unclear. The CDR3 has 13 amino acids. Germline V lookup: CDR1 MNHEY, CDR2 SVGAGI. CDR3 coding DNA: TGTGTCAGCAGCTTAACAGATAATCATCCCCAGCATTTT. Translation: CVSSLTDNHPQHF.

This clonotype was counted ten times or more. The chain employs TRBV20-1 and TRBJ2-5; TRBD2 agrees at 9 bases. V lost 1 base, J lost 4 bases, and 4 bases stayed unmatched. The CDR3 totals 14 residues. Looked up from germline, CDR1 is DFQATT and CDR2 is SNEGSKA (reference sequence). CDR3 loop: CSARVLAGIETQYF. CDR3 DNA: TGCAGTGCTAGAGTTCTAGCGGGGATAGAGACCCAGTACTTC.

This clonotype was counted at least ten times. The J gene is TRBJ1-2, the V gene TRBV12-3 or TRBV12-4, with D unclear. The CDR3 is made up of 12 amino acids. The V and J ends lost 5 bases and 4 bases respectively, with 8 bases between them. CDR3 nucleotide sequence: TGTGCCAGCAGTCTAGGGTTCTATGGCTACACCTTC. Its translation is CASSLGFYGYTF.

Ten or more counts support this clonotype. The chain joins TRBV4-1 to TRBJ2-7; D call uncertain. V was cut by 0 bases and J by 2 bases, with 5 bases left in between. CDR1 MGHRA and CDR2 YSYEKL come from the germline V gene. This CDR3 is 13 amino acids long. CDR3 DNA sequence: TGCGCCAGCAGCCAAGATTTGGCCTACGAGCAGTACTTC. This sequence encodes CASSQDLAYEQYF.

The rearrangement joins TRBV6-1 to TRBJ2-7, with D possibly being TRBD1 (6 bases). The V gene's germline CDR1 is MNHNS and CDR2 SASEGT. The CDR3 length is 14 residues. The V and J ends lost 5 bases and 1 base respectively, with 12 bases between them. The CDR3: CASSLNRDSYEQYF. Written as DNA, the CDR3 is TGTGCCAGCAGTTTGAACAGGGATTCCTACGAGCAGTACTTC.

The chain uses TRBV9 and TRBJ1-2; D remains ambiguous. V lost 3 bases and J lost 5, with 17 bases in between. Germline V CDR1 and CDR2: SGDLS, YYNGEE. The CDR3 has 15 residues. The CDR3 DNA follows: TGTGCCAGCAGCGCCGGACGTTCCTCGAATTATGGCTACACCTTC. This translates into CASSAGRSSNYGYTF.

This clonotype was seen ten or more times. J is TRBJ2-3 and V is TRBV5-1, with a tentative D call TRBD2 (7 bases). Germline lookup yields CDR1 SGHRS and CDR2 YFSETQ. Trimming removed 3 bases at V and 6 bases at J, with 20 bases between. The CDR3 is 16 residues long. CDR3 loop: CASSSFGGPPEDTQYF. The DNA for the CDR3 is TGCGCCAGCAGCTCATTCGGGGGGCCTCCCGAGGATACGCAGTATTTT.

CDR3 amino acids: CASSQDRACGSYNEQFF. CDR3 nucleotides: TGCGCCAGCAGCCAAGATAGGGCTTGCGGGAGTTACAATGAGCAGTTCTTC. The chain links TRBV4-3 to TRBJ2-1; the match to TRBD2 covers 7 bases. This CDR3 has 17 residues. Per the germline V gene, CDR1 is LGHNA and CDR2 is YSLEER. Trimming took 0 bases from V and 4 from J; bases not matched to a gene: 9.

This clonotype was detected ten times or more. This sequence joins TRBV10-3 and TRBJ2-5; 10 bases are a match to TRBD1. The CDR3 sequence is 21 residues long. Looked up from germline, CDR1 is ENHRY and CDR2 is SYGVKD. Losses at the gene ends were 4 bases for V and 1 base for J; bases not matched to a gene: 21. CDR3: CAISVSLYVRVDRGFQETQYF. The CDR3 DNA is TGTGCCATCAGTGTATCTTTGTATGTCCGGGTGGACAGGGGGTTCCAAGAGACCCAGTACTTC.

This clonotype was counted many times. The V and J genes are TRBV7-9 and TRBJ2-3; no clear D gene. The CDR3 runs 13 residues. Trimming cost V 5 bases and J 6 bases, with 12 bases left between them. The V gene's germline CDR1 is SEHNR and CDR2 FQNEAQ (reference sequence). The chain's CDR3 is CASSPKSADTQYF. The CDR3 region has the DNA TGTGCCAGCAGCCCAAAAAGCGCGGATACGCAGTATTTT.

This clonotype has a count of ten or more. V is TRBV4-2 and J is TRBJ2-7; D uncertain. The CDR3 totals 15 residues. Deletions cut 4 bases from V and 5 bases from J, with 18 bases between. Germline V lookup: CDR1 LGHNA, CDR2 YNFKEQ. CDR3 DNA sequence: TGTGCCAGCAGCCCGAAGATTGATTATCATGACGAGCAGTACTTC. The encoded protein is CASSPKIDYHDEQYF.

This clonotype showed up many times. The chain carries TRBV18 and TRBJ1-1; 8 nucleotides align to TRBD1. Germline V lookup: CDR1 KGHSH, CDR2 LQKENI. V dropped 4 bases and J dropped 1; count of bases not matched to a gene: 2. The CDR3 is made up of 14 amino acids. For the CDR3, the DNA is TGTGCCAGCTCACAAGGACAGGGGAACACTGAAGCTTTCTTT. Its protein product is CASSQGQGNTEAFF.